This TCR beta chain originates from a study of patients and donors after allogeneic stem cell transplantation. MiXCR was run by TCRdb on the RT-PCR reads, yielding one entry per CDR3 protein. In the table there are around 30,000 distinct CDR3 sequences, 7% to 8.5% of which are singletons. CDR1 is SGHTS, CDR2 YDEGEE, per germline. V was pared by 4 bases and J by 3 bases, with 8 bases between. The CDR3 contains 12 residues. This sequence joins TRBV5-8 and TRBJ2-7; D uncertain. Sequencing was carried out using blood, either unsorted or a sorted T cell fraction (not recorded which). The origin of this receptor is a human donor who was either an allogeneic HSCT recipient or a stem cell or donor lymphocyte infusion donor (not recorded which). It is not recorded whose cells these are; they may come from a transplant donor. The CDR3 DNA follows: TGTGCCAGCAGCCAAGGTAACTACGAGCAGTACTTC. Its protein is CASSQGNYEQYF.